Shown below are 13 T cell receptor beta chains from a single sample sequenced in a study of control samples from healthy donors and cancer patients. Profiled with immunoSEQ multiplex PCR; TCRdb holds only in-frame clones, not every one. Here the sample spans 100,000 or so clones, approximately 93% being singletons. Sequencing was performed on blood. These receptors originate from a woman between 25 and 40 years old in good health.

The chain is built from TRBV5-5 and TRBJ2-7; possibly TRBD1 for D (6 bases). The CDR3 consists of 14 residues. CDR1 and CDR2 from the germline V gene are SGHKS and YYEKEE (reference sequence). The ends were cut back, 6 bases at V and 4 bases at J, with 17 bases in the middle. This CDR3 is CASTQPGQIYEQYF. CDR3 sequence (DNA): TGTGCCAGCACCCAACCCGGACAGATTTACGAGCAGTACTTC.

This chain connects TRBV27 to TRBJ1-4; D ambiguous. The CDR3 is 16 residues long. V lost 5 bases to trimming and J lost 0 bases, with 13 bases between them. Germline V gene lookup returns CDR1 MNHEY and CDR2 SMNVEV (reference sequence). This chain's CDR3 is CASSGRIGATNEKLFF. CDR3 DNA sequence: TGTGCCAGCAGTGGGAGGATAGGAGCAACTAATGAAAAACTGTTTTTT. Based on the CDR3 plus reference TRBV27 and TRBJ1-4, the full variable domain is EAQVTQNPRYLITVTGKKLTVTCSQNMNHEYMSWYRQDPGLGLRQIYYSMNVEVTDKGDVPEGYKVSRKEKRNFPLILESPSPNQTSLYFCASSGRIGATNEKLFFGSGTQLSVL.

The chain links TRBV12-3 or TRBV12-4 to TRBJ1-4, with no clear D. Trimming took off 3 bases at V and 4 bases at J, with 6 bases between the two ends. The CDR3 runs to 13 residues. CDR3 amino acids: CASSFKGNEKLFF. CDR3 sequence (DNA): TGTGCCAGCAGTTTTAAGGGTAATGAAAAACTGTTTTTT.

In DNA form, the CDR3 reads TGTGCCAGCAGGAAATTAGGAGGGGGTATCCTAATTGAGGCTTTCTTT. It encodes CASRKLGGGILIEAFF. The genes are TRBV28 and TRBJ1-1; a weak D match, TRBD1 (6 bases). Trimming stripped 6 bases from V and 11 bases from J, with 28 bases between. Germline loops: CDR1 MDHEN, CDR2 SYDVKM. The CDR3 has 16 residues. Based on the CDR3 plus reference TRBV28 and TRBJ1-1, the full variable domain is DVKVTQSSRYLVKRTGEKVFLECVQDMDHENMFWYRQDPGLGLRLIYFSYDVKMKEKGDIPEGYSVSREKKERFSLILESASTNQTSMYLCASRKLGGGILIEAFFGQGTRLTVV.

The J gene is TRBJ2-7, the V gene TRBV19, with D perhaps matching TRBD1 or TRBD2 (5 bases each). V was shortened by 6 bases and J by 0 bases, with 12 bases between the two germline ends. Germline CDR1 reads LNHDA; CDR2 reads SQIVND (reference sequence). The CDR3 has 14 amino acids. The CDR3 loop is CASSLGTPSYEQYF. For the CDR3, the DNA is TGTGCCAGTAGCCTCGGGACCCCCTCCTACGAGCAGTACTTC. Full variable domain (rest looked up from reference TRBV19 and TRBJ2-7): DGGITQSPKYLFRKEGQNVTLSCEQNLNHDAMYWYRQDPGQGLRLIYYSQIVNDFQKGDIAEGYSVSREKKESFPLTVTSAQKNPTAFYLCASSLGTPSYEQYFGPGTRLTVT.

J is TRBJ2-2 and V is TRBV5-6; D is unresolved. CDR3 length equals 14 residues. Trimming took off 3 bases at V and 1 base at J, with 7 bases between the two ends. CDR1 is SGHDT and CDR2 is YYEEEE in the germline V gene. CDR3 nucleotides: TGTGCCAGCAGCTCCGGCATGAACACCGGGGAGCTGTTTTTT. Encoded protein: CASSSGMNTGELFF.

This clone was picked up a small number of times. J is TRBJ2-7 and V is TRBV3-1 (or the pseudogene TRBV3-2); D is unclear. The ends were cut back, 0 bases at V and 4 bases at J, with 7 bases in the middle. The germline V gene encodes CDR1 LGHDT and CDR2 YNNKEL (reference sequence). The CDR3 extends over 13 amino acids. Here the CDR3 DNA reads TGTGCCAGCAGCCAAGATGATAGGTACGAGCAGTACTTC. It is translated as CASSQDDRYEQYF.

V usage is TRBV5-8 and J usage is TRBJ2-3; D unclear. This CDR3 is built from 11 residues. V was clipped by 5 bases and J by 9 bases, with 10 bases between them. CDR1 and CDR2 from the germline V gene are SGHTS and YDEGEE. Here the CDR3 DNA reads TGTGCCAGCAGTCCCGTCGGCACGCAGTATTTT. Protein: CASSPVGTQYF.

This CDR3 is CASKETGFSPLHF. CDR3 sequence (DNA): TGTGCCAGTAAGGAGACAGGGTTTTCACCCCTCCACTTT. The V call is TRBV19, the J call TRBJ1-6, with 7 bases lining up with TRBD1. Germline loops: CDR1 LNHDA, CDR2 SQIVND (reference sequence). The trim removed 7 bases at V and 9 bases at J, leaving 6 bases unmatched. The CDR3 is made up of 13 amino acids.

V is TRBV2 and J is TRBJ2-6, with 7 bases matching TRBD1. The CDR3 covers 20 residues. The germline CDR1 and CDR2 sequences are SNHLY and FYNNEI. V dropped 4 bases and J dropped 2; count of bases not matched to a gene: 17. CDR3 sequence (DNA): TGTGCCAGCAGTGTGGCGACTCTTAACAGGGGAATTACTGGGGCCAACGTCCTGACTTTC. This codes for CASSVATLNRGITGANVLTF.

The chain uses TRBV10-3 and TRBJ1-3, with 7 nucleotides matching TRBD1. Germline CDR1 reads ENHRY; CDR2 reads SYGVKD. The J segment lost 0 bases and the V segment lost 0 bases, leaving 2 bases of the junction unmatched. The CDR3 spans 16 residues. The CDR3 sequence is CAISESGTVSGNTIYF. CDR3 DNA sequence: TGTGCCATCAGTGAGTCCGGGACAGTCTCTGGAAACACCATATATTTT.

The gene calls are TRBV28 and TRBJ2-3, with 9 bases lining up with TRBD2. J was trimmed by 5 bases and V by 10 bases; bases with no gene match: 10. CDR3 length: 14 amino acids. In germline, CDR1 is MDHEN, CDR2 SYDVKM. The CDR3 loop is CATLSGGAGDTQYF. The CDR3 DNA is TGTGCCACCCTTAGCGGGGGAGCCGGAGATACGCAGTATTTT.

This sequence joins TRBV2 and TRBJ2-1, with 10 bases aligning to TRBD2. The V segment lost 8 bases and the J segment 4 bases; nucleotides outside the gene matches: 5. Germline CDR1 and CDR2: SNHLY and FYNNEI. The CDR3 has 14 amino acids. Written as DNA, the CDR3 is TGTGCCAGCTGCGGACTAGCGGCGTACAATGAGCAGTTCTTC. It encodes CASCGLAAYNEQFF.